This TCR beta chain appears in the sequencing data of a study of blood T cell repertoires in COVID-19. Looking at the study overall: PBMCs, B-cell-depleted T cells, or T cells were the source of the cDNA or gDNA that made up the material.

The ends were cut back, 5 bases at V and 2 bases at J, with 19 bases in the middle. Germline assignment: CDR1 MNHEY and CDR2 SMNVEV (reference sequence). The CDR3 consists of 17 residues. Produced via immunoSEQ multiplex PCR; TCRdb's table is partial and in-frame only. Counted here are some 350,000 clones, around 90% occurring once; the ten biggest clones make up 2.5% to 4%. This rearrangement joins TRBV27 to TRBJ2-1, with D tentatively TRBD1 (6 bases). This sequence originates from a young woman who had recovered from COVID-19. The sample comprised peripheral blood. This chain's CDR3 is CASSDPPRGVAYNEQFF. For the CDR3, the DNA is TGTGCCAGCAGTGACCCTCCCAGGGGAGTAGCCTACAATGAGCAGTTCTTC.